These 12 T cell receptor beta chains originate from one sample sequenced in a study of neurological immune-mediated disorders. TCRdb reprocessed the 5' RACE reads with MiXCR, giving one entry per CDR3 protein. This sample has 75,000 to 85,000 distinct CDR3 sequences, with roughly 17% found just once. The source material was PBMCs. Receptor source: a woman aged 40 to 50 in good health.

This clonotype was seen at least ten times. The chain combines TRBV2 with TRBJ1-2; 8 nucleotides agree with TRBD1. V shed 6 bases and J 9 bases; nucleotides not matched to a gene: 6. Germline V gives CDR1 SNHLY, CDR2 FYNNEI. The CDR3 is made up of 12 amino acids. The CDR3 sequence: CASSGQGRSYTF. In DNA, the CDR3 is TGTGCCAGCAGCGGACAGGGTCGAAGCTACACCTTC.

The table lists this clonotype with many counts. This chain connects TRBV7-2 to TRBJ2-1; D gene unclear. The CDR3 sequence is 14 residues long. V was pared by 2 bases and J by 2 bases, with 7 bases between. Germline assignment: CDR1 SGHTA and CDR2 FQGNSA. The CDR3 protein is CASSLRPAYNEQFF. The CDR3 DNA reads TGTGCCAGCAGCTTACGACCGGCCTACAATGAGCAGTTCTTC.

This clonotype occurred many times. The genes are TRBV5-1 and TRBJ2-5; weak D call: TRBD2 (6 bases). The CDR3 extends over 15 amino acids. The V and J ends lost 4 bases and 4 bases respectively, with 17 bases between them. Germline loops: CDR1 SGHRS, CDR2 YFSETQ. The chain's CDR3 is CASSLGGVAAETQYF. The CDR3, as DNA: TGCGCCAGCAGCCTCGGAGGGGTAGCGGCAGAGACCCAGTACTTC.

This clonotype was recorded at least ten times. The chain employs TRBV7-2 and TRBJ2-3; TRBD2 aligns across 8 bases. The CDR3 spans 16 residues. Germline V gene sequence: CDR1 SGHTA, CDR2 FQGNSA. The junction had 7 bases not matched to a gene; V was cut back by 1 base and J by 4 bases. The chain's CDR3 is CASSLVSGSDADTQYF. CDR3 nucleotides: TGTGCCAGCAGCTTAGTCAGCGGGAGCGATGCAGATACGCAGTATTTT.

This clonotype was seen many times. This chain links TRBV6-4 with TRBJ2-3; 11 nucleotides match TRBD2. The CDR3 contains 15 residues. V shed 4 bases and J 1 base; nucleotides not matched to a gene: 1. Germline loops: CDR1 MRHNA, CDR2 SNTAGT. The CDR3 is CASSATSGGTDTQYF. CDR3 DNA sequence: TGTGCCAGCAGTGCGACTAGCGGGGGCACAGATACGCAGTATTTT.

This clonotype was detected ten times or more. V gene TRBV19 combines with J gene TRBJ1-6; TRBD1 agrees at 11 bases. The ends lost 5 bases at V and 7 bases at J; junction bases unmatched: 4. The CDR3 length is 15 residues. Germline V gene data show CDR1 as LNHDA and CDR2 as SQIVND (reference sequence). Here the CDR3 DNA reads TGTGCCAGTAGTGCGGACAGGGGGCGAAATTCACCCCTCCACTTT. Amino acids: CASSADRGRNSPLHF.

This clonotype came up many times. The rearrangement uses TRBV21-1 and TRBJ2-7; TRBD1 is the table's D call, not checked against the DNA. TRBV21-1 counts as a pseudogene. This CDR3 has 18 residues. The CDR3 sequence: CASSKSIVGTAFPYEQYV. CDR3 in DNA: TGTGCCAGCAGCAAATCCATCGTCGGGACAGCTTTTCCCTACGAGCAGTACGTC.

A few counts support this clonotype. For the CDR3, the DNA is TGCAGTCTGACAGGGTTGATCACAGATACGCAGTATTTT. This sequence encodes CSLTGLITDTQYF. This chain links TRBV20-1 with TRBJ2-3; 7 bases line up with TRBD1. V trimming: 8 bases; J trimming: 2 bases; junction bases outside the gene matches: 7. This CDR3 spans 13 amino acids. The germline V gene encodes CDR1 DFQATT and CDR2 SNEGSKA (reference sequence).

This clonotype was found a few times. This CDR3 reads CASSHVAGALYNEQFF. DNA for the CDR3: TGCGCCAGCAGCCACGTAGCGGGGGCCCTCTACAATGAGCAGTTCTTC. The chain recombines TRBV4-3 with TRBJ2-1, with 9 nucleotides matching TRBD2. V shed 3 bases, J shed 3 bases, and the junction held 6 bases outside the gene matches. This CDR3 region has 16 residues. Germline V gene lookup returns CDR1 LGHNA and CDR2 YSLEER.

This clonotype was recorded many times. J is TRBJ2-2 and V is TRBV12-3 or TRBV12-4; D uncertain. The CDR3 totals 15 residues. Trimming took 7 bases from V and 0 from J, leaving 12 bases between them. The CDR3 DNA reads TGTGCCAGCACCCTCCTAAGGGCGAACACCGGGGAGCTGTTTTTT. Translated, it gives CASTLLRANTGELFF.

This clonotype was seen at least ten times. The chain is built from TRBV5-1 and TRBJ1-1, with 10 bases matching TRBD1. The CDR3 is 14 residues long. Losses at the gene ends were 4 bases for V and 5 bases for J; bases not matched to a gene: 5. Germline assignment: CDR1 SGHRS and CDR2 YFSETQ. Written as DNA, the CDR3 is TGCGCCAGCAGCCCGGGACAGGGGTGGACTGAAGCTTTCTTT. Translating gives CASSPGQGWTEAFF. The full variable domain, its missing parts supplied by reference TRBV5-1 and TRBJ1-1, is KAGVTQTPRYLIKTRGQQVTLSCSPISGHRSVSWYQQTPGQGLQFLFEYFSETQRNKGNFPGRFSGRQFSNSRSEMNVSTLELGDSALYLCASSPGQGWTEAFFGQGTRLTVV.

This clonotype was seen many times. The chain recombines TRBV10-3 with TRBJ1-6; no clear D. Germline CDR1 ENHRY, CDR2 SYGVKD. The ends were cut back, 2 bases at V and 8 bases at J, with 13 bases in the middle. The CDR3 extends over 15 amino acids. CDR3 sequence: CAISETSWGDSPLHF. The CDR3 nucleotides read TGTGCCATCAGTGAGACTTCCTGGGGAGATTCACCCCTCCACTTT.